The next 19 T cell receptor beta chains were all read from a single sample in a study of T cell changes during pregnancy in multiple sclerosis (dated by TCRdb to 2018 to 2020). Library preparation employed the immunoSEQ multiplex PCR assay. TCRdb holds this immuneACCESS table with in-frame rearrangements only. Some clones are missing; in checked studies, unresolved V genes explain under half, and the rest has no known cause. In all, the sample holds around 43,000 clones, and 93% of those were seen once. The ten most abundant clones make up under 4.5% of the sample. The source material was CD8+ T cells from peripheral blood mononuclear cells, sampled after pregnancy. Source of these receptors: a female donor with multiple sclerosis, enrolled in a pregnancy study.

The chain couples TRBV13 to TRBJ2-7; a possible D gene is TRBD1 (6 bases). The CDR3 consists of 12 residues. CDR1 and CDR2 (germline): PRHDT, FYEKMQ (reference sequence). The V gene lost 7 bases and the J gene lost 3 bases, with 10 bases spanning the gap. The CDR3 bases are TGTGCCAGCACTGGACAGAACTACGAGCAGTACTTC. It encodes CASTGQNYEQYF.

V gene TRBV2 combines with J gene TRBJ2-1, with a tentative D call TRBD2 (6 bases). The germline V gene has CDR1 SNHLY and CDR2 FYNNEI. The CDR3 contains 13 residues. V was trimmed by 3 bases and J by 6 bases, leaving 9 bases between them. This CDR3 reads CASSDGTRNEQFF. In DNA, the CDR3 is TGTGCCAGCAGTGATGGGACTCGCAATGAGCAGTTCTTC.

The CDR3 coding sequence is TGTGCCAGCAGTGAAGCGCTTATAGTGGGGACAGGCTACGAGCAGTACTTC. Protein sequence: CASSEALIVGTGYEQYF. The chain is built from TRBV2 and TRBJ2-7; 8 nucleotides agree with TRBD1. CDR1 SNHLY and CDR2 FYNNEI come from the germline V gene. V lost 0 bases and J lost 3; bases outside the gene matches: 10. The CDR3 extends over 17 amino acids.

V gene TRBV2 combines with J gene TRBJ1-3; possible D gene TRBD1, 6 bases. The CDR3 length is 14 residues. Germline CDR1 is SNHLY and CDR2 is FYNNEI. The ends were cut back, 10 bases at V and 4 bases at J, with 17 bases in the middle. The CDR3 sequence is CATNREGIGNTIYF. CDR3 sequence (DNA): TGTGCCACCAACAGGGAAGGGATCGGAAACACCATATATTTT.

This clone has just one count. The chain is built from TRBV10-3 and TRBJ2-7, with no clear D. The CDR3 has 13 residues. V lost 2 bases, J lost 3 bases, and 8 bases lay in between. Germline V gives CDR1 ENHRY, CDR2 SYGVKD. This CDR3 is CAISETRNYEQYF. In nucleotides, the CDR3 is TGTGCCATCAGTGAGACTCGAAACTACGAGCAGTACTTC.

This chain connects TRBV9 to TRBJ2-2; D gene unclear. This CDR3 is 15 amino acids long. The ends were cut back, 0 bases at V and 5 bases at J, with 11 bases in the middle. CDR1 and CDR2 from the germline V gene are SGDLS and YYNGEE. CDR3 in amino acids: CASSVDAGTTGELFF. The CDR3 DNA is TGTGCCAGCAGCGTAGACGCAGGAACTACCGGGGAGCTGTTTTTT.

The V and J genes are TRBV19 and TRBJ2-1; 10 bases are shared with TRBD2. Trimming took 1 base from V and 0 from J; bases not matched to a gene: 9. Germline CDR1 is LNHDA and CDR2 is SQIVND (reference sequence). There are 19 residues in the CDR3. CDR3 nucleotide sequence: TGTGCCAGTAGTATAGTAGGTAGCGGGAGGCATCACTCCTACAATGAGCAGTTCTTC. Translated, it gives CASSIVGSGRHHSYNEQFF. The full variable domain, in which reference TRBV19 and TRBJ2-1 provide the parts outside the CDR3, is DGGITQSPKYLFRKEGQNVTLSCEQNLNHDAMYWYRQDPGQGLRLIYYSQIVNDFQKGDIAEGYSVSREKKESFPLTVTSAQKNPTAFYLCASSIVGSGRHHSYNEQFFGPGTRLTVL.

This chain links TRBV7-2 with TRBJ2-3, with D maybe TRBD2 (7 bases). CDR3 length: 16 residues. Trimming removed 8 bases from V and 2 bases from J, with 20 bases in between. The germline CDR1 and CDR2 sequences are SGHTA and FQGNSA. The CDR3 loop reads CASPVGGRRPTDTQYF. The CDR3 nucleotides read TGTGCCAGCCCAGTGGGGGGGCGTAGGCCCACAGATACGCAGTATTTT.

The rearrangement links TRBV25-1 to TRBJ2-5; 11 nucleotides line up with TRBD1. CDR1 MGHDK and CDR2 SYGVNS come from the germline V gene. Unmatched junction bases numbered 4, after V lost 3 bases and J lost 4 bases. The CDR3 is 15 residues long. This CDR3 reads CASSDPDRGPETQYF. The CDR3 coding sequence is TGTGCCAGCAGTGACCCGGACAGGGGGCCAGAGACCCAGTACTTC.

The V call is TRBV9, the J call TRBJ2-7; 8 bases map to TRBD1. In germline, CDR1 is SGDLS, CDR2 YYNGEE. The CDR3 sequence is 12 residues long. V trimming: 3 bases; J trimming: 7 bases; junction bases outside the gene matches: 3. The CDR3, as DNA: TGTGCCAGCAGCGGAACAGGGGGGGAGCAGTACTTC. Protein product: CASSGTGGEQYF.

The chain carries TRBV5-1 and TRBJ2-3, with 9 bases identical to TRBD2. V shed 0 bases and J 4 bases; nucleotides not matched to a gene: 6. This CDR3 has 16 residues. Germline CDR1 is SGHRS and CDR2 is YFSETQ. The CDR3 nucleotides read TGCGCCAGCAGCTTGGATGGCGGGGGGGCAGCAGATACGCAGTATTTT. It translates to CASSLDGGGAADTQYF.

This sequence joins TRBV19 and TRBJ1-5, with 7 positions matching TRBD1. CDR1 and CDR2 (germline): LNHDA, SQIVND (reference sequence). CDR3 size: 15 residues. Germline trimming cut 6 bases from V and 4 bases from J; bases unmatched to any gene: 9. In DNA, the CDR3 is TGTGCCAGTAGCATGTCCGGGACAGAAAATCAGCCCCAGCATTTT. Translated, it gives CASSMSGTENQPQHF. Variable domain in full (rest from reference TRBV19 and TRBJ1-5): DGGITQSPKYLFRKEGQNVTLSCEQNLNHDAMYWYRQDPGQGLRLIYYSQIVNDFQKGDIAEGYSVSREKKESFPLTVTSAQKNPTAFYLCASSMSGTENQPQHFGDGTRLSIL.

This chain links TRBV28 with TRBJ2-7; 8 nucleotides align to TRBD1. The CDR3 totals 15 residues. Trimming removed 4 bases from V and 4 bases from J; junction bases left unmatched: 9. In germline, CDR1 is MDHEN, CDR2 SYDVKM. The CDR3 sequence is CASSSRTGMIYEQYF. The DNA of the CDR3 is TGTGCCAGCAGTTCTCGGACAGGGATGATATACGAGCAGTACTTC.

The CDR3 sequence is CASSQEGGLSYNEQFF. DNA of the CDR3: TGCGCCAGCAGCCAAGAAGGCGGCCTCTCCTACAATGAGCAGTTCTTC. The chain is built from TRBV4-1 and TRBJ2-1; D gene uncertain. The germline gives CDR1 MGHRA, CDR2 YSYEKL. CDR3 length: 16 amino acids. With 0 bases removed from V and 0 bases from J, the gap between germline ends came to 9 bases.

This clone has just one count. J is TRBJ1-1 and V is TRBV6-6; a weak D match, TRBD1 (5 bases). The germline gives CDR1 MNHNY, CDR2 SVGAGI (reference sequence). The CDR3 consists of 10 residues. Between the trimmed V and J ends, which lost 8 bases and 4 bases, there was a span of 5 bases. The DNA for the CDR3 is TGTGCCAGCCAGGGCACTGAAGCTTTCTTT. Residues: CASQGTEAFF.

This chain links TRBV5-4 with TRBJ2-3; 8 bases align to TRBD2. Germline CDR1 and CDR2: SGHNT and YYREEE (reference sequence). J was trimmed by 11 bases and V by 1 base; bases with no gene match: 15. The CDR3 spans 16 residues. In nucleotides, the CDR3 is TGTGCCAGCAGCTTGTGGCGGGGGGTCTCCCCGATGGAGCAGTATTTT. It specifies CASSLWRGVSPMEQYF.

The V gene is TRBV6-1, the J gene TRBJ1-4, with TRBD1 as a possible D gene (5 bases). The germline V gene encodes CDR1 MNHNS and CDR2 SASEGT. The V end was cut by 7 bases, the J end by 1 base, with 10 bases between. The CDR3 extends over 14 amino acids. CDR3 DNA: TGTGCCAGCAACCTCAGGGAAACTAATGAAAAACTGTTTTTT. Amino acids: CASNLRETNEKLFF.

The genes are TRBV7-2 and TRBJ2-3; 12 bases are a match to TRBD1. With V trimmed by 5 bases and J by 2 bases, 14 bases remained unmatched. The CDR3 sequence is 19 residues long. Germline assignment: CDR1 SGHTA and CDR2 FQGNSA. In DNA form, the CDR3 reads TGTGCCAGCAGCCCGCCCCCGGGACAGGGGGCCGCGATCACAGATACGCAGTATTTT. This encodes CASSPPPGQGAAITDTQYF. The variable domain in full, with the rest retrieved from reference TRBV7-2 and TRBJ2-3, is GAGVSQSPSNKVTEKGKDVELRCDPISGHTALYWYRQSLGQGLEFLIYFQGNSAPDKSGLPSDRFSAERTGGSVSTLTIQRTQQEDSAVYLCASSPPPGQGAAITDTQYFGPGTRLTVL.

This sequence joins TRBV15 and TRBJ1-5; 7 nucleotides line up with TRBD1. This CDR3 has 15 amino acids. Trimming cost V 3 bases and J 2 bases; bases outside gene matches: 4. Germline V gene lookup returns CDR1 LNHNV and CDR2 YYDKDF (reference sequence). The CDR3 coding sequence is TGTGCCACCAGCAGGGACCAGGGGGGCAATCAGCCCCAGCATTTT. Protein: CATSRDQGGNQPQHF.